This TCR beta chain came from a study of blood T cell repertoires in COVID-19. Generated by immunoSEQ multiplex PCR, the TCRdb table keeps only in-frame clones and is missing some. The sample shows roughly 17,000 clones, 85% to 90% of them seen only once. V was trimmed by 4 bases and J by 2 bases, leaving 3 bases between them. The CDR3 has 11 residues. Germline V gene lookup returns CDR1 SEHNR and CDR2 FQNEAQ (reference sequence). The receptor was isolated from a human donor with active COVID-19. The donor label of this sample is uncertain. This chain connects TRBV7-9 to TRBJ2-7; D remains unclear. The sequenced sample was peripheral blood. The DNA for the CDR3 is TGTGCCAGCAGCTCAGCCTACGAGCAGTACTTC. This translates into CASSSAYEQYF.